These 26 T cell receptor beta chains originate from one sample sequenced in a study of cytomegalovirus exposure and HLA in healthy donors. It was with 60 Vbeta and 13 Jbeta primers that the PCR ran. TCRdb keeps only in-frame clones here, not all; method: immunoSEQ multiplex PCR. The sample contains 130,000 or so clones, 80% to 90% of which appear only once. Sequencing input: PBMCs. The source is a woman aged 18-29 years in good health and CMV-seropositive.

The chain links TRBV6-1 to TRBJ1-4; TRBD1 matches at 9 bases. Germline values: CDR1 MNHNS, CDR2 SASEGT. Trimming took 1 base from V and 7 from J; bases not matched to a gene: 7. CDR3 length: 16 amino acids. This chain's CDR3 is CASSEDTGGLSEKLFF. The CDR3 DNA sequence: TGTGCCAGCAGTGAAGATACAGGGGGCTTATCTGAAAAACTGTTTTTT.

The J gene is TRBJ1-1, the V gene TRBV6-1, with TRBD1 as a possible D gene (5 bases). Trimming removed 3 bases from V and 6 bases from J, with 11 bases in between. The germline V gene has CDR1 MNHNS and CDR2 SASEGT. This CDR3 has 13 residues. The DNA of the CDR3 is TGTGCCAGCAGTGATAGGGGTGCGGCTGAAGCTTTCTTT. Translating it yields CASSDRGAAEAFF.

This CDR3 is CASTPGLAGGGEQYF. CDR3 DNA: TGTGCCAGCACCCCTGGACTAGCGGGGGGGGGCGAGCAGTACTTC. The gene calls are TRBV6-6 and TRBJ2-7; TRBD2 aligns across 15 bases. The CDR3 spans 15 residues. V shed 7 bases and J 6 bases; nucleotides not matched to a gene: 7. Germline CDR1 is MNHNY and CDR2 is SVGAGI (reference sequence).

The chain links TRBV9 to TRBJ2-3, with a possible D match to TRBD2 (5 bases). The CDR3 is 14 residues long. Germline CDR1 and CDR2: SGDLS and YYNGEE. V lost 4 bases and J lost 5, with 14 bases in between. For the CDR3, the DNA is TGTGCCAGCAGCCCCGACGGGGTTGGAGATACGCAGTATTTT. Translating it yields CASSPDGVGDTQYF.

The chain has TRBV30 and TRBJ2-3; no firm D call. V lost 5 bases and J 4 bases, leaving 4 bases between the germline ends. Per germline, CDR1 GTSNPN and CDR2 SVGIG (reference sequence). This CDR3 has 10 residues. CDR3 region: CAWGADTQYF. CDR3 nucleotides: TGTGCCTGGGGAGCAGATACGCAGTATTTT.

The CDR3 DNA is TGTGCCAGCAGCCTAAGGGACTACGGTTACGAGCAGTACTTC. It yields the protein CASSLRDYGYEQYF. V gene TRBV9 combines with J gene TRBJ2-7; 7 bases line up with TRBD2. CDR1 is SGDLS and CDR2 is YYNGEE in the germline V gene. With 4 bases clipped from V and 4 bases from J, the junction kept 8 bases outside the gene matches. CDR3 length: 14 amino acids.

The chain combines TRBV9 with TRBJ2-7; the match to TRBD1 covers 11 bases. The CDR3 has 15 residues. Losses at the gene ends were 4 bases for V and 3 bases for J; bases not matched to a gene: 6. Per the germline V gene, CDR1 is SGDLS and CDR2 is YYNGEE. In nucleotides, the CDR3 is TGTGCCAGCAGCCGGGGACAGGGGGGCCTCTACGAGCAGTACTTC. Its protein is CASSRGQGGLYEQYF.

A word on this clone: The same CDR3 is also encoded by other DNA sequences in this sample. This sequence joins TRBV30 and TRBJ2-2; 11 bases match TRBD2. This CDR3 is 15 amino acids long. Germline loops: CDR1 GTSNPN, CDR2 SVGIG (reference sequence). V lost 8 bases to trimming and J lost 6 bases; unmatched junction nucleotides: 11. CDR3 amino acids: CALEKGLAASGELFF. In DNA, the CDR3 is TGTGCCCTGGAGAAGGGACTAGCGGCTTCCGGGGAGCTGTTTTTT.

The chain carries TRBV7-9 and TRBJ2-5, with a possible D match to TRBD1 (6 bases). V shed 5 bases and J shed 1 base, with 14 bases lying between them. The CDR3 has 15 residues. Germline V gives CDR1 SEHNR, CDR2 FQNEAQ (reference sequence). CDR3 in DNA: TGTGCCAGCAGCGCCCGACAGGTCACCCAAGAGACCCAGTACTTC. This encodes CASSARQVTQETQYF. The whole variable domain, filled in from reference TRBV7-9 and TRBJ2-5, reads DTGVSQNPRHKITKRGQNVTFRCDPISEHNRLYWYRQTLGQGPEFLTYFQNEAQLEKSRLLSDRFSAERPKGSFSTLEIQRTEQGDSAMYLCASSARQVTQETQYFGPGTRLLVL.

This clone appeared once. For the CDR3, the DNA is TGTGCCAGTAGTATGGGGCAGGGGCTGAGTCAGCCCCAGCATTTT. This gives the protein CASSMGQGLSQPQHF. This sequence joins TRBV19 and TRBJ1-5; TRBD1 is a possible D gene (6 bases). The CDR3 runs to 15 residues. In germline, CDR1 is LNHDA, CDR2 SQIVND (reference sequence). V was trimmed by 3 bases and J by 6 bases, leaving 15 bases between them. The full variable domain, completed using reference TRBV19 and TRBJ1-5, is DGGITQSPKYLFRKEGQNVTLSCEQNLNHDAMYWYRQDPGQGLRLIYYSQIVNDFQKGDIAEGYSVSREKKESFPLTVTSAQKNPTAFYLCASSMGQGLSQPQHFGDGTRLSIL.

The rearrangement uses TRBV7-6 and TRBJ2-1, with D perhaps matching TRBD2 (5 bases). V lost 5 bases to trimming and J lost 8 bases, with 13 bases between them. Germline V gene lookup returns CDR1 SGHVS and CDR2 FNYEAQ. The CDR3 extends over 13 amino acids. The CDR3 region has the DNA TGTGCCAGCAGCACCAAACTAGGTGATGAGCAGTTCTTC. This encodes CASSTKLGDEQFF.

The chain combines TRBV27 with TRBJ2-7; D not resolved. The CDR3 loop spans 13 amino acids. CDR1 and CDR2 from the germline V gene are MNHEY and SMNVEV (reference sequence). The V and J ends lost 7 bases and 0 bases respectively, with 10 bases between them. The CDR3 DNA follows: TGTGCCAGCAAAACTTCGGGCTCCTACGAGCAGTACTTC. Encoded protein: CASKTSGSYEQYF.

The V and J genes are TRBV19 and TRBJ1-2; TRBD1 matches 7 bases. The CDR3 length is 12 residues. The V gene end was trimmed by 9 bases and the J gene end by 1 base; junction bases not matched to a gene: 2. Germline V gene sequence: CDR1 LNHDA, CDR2 SQIVND (reference sequence). The DNA for the CDR3 is TGTGCCAGCACAGGGGTTAACTATGGCTACACCTTC. Translated: CASTGVNYGYTF.

This chain connects TRBV28 to TRBJ1-1; D remains ambiguous. Trimming cost V 5 bases and J 0 bases, with 13 bases left between them. The CDR3 runs to 15 residues. CDR1 and CDR2 from the germline V gene are MDHEN and SYDVKM. For the CDR3, the DNA is TGTGCCAGCAGTCCAGCTAGTCCAATGAACACTGAAGCTTTCTTT. Its translation: CASSPASPMNTEAFF.

This chain links TRBV6-1 with TRBJ2-1; D might be TRBD1 (6 bases). The CDR3 runs to 15 residues. V was pared by 1 base and J by 8 bases, with 15 bases between. The germline gives CDR1 MNHNS, CDR2 SASEGT. This CDR3 is CASSEEAWAGDEQFF. The CDR3 coding sequence is TGTGCCAGCAGTGAAGAGGCTTGGGCAGGGGATGAGCAGTTCTTC.

V is TRBV6-6 and J is TRBJ1-2; D perhaps matches TRBD1 (5 bases). The CDR3 contains 12 residues. Trimming took off 4 bases at V and 13 bases at J, with 16 bases between the two ends. The germline gives CDR1 MNHNY, CDR2 SVGAGI (reference sequence). CDR3 DNA sequence: TGTGCCAGCAGTTCCCAATCTGGGGCGGCCACCTTC. Its protein is CASSSQSGAATF.

This clone came up once. The chain uses TRBV10-2 and TRBJ2-7; D possibly corresponds to TRBD2 (7 bases). Germline V gives CDR1 WSHSY, CDR2 SAAADI. V was clipped by 6 bases and J by 0 bases, with 9 bases between them. The CDR3 loop spans 13 amino acids. Written as DNA, the CDR3 is TGCGCCAGCAGCGGGGGGCTCTCCTACGAGCAGTACTTC. Its protein is CASSGGLSYEQYF.

This clone was picked up one time. The chain has TRBV2 and TRBJ1-1, with 7 bases identical to TRBD1. This CDR3 comprises 16 residues. V shed 4 bases, J shed 1 base, and the junction held 9 bases outside the gene matches. CDR1 is SNHLY, CDR2 FYNNEI, per germline. CDR3 sequence (DNA): TGTGCCAGCAGTGCCGAGGGGGCAGGGAGGAACACTGAAGCTTTCTTT. Translating it yields CASSAEGAGRNTEAFF.

This chain joins TRBV5-1 and TRBJ2-7; 11 bases map to TRBD1. CDR1 SGHRS and CDR2 YFSETQ come from the germline V gene. The V segment lost 7 bases and the J segment 3 bases; nucleotides outside the gene matches: 6. The CDR3 totals 14 residues. CDR3 bases: TGCGCCAGCGGGGCAGGGACAGGGGGCTACGAGCAGTACTTC. It encodes CASGAGTGGYEQYF.

V gene TRBV7-2 combines with J gene TRBJ1-6; a weak D match, TRBD1 (6 bases). CDR1 SGHTA and CDR2 FQGNSA come from the germline V gene. Trimming shortened V by 1 base and J by 7 bases, and 17 bases separated the two germline ends. The length of the CDR3 is 17 residues. CDR3 region: CASSLVLGGAQNSPLHF. The CDR3 region has the DNA TGTGCCAGCAGCTTAGTACTAGGGGGGGCTCAGAATTCACCCCTCCACTTT. The full variable domain, with the rest looked up from reference TRBV7-2 and TRBJ1-6, is GAGVSQSPSNKVTEKGKDVELRCDPISGHTALYWYRQSLGQGLEFLIYFQGNSAPDKSGLPSDRFSAERTGGSVSTLTIQRTQQEDSAVYLCASSLVLGGAQNSPLHFGNGTRLTVT.

The chain couples TRBV5-1 to TRBJ2-3; TRBD2 matches at 7 bases. Germline V gene sequence: CDR1 SGHRS, CDR2 YFSETQ. The CDR3 is 15 amino acids. With 0 bases clipped from V and 4 bases from J, the junction kept 5 bases outside the gene matches. CDR3 DNA: TGCGCCAGCAGCTTGGTTTTAACTAGCGCAGATACGCAGTATTTT. Residues: CASSLVLTSADTQYF.

The rearrangement joins TRBV19 to TRBJ1-2; D might be TRBD1 (6 bases). This CDR3 spans 14 amino acids. The V end was cut by 3 bases, the J end by 2 bases, with 10 bases between. Germline V gene sequence: CDR1 LNHDA, CDR2 SQIVND (reference sequence). The chain's CDR3 is CASSMGTSNYGYTF. DNA of the CDR3: TGTGCCAGTAGTATGGGGACATCGAACTATGGCTACACCTTC.

Of note for this clone: The junction and the germline gene differ at one end; a read error may be behind it. This chain connects TRBV7-7 to TRBJ2-3; tentatively, D is TRBD2 (5 bases). Germline V gives CDR1 SSHAT, CDR2 FNYEAQ (reference sequence). The CDR3 has 13 amino acids. The CDR3 is CASSLGAAEAQYF. In DNA, the CDR3 is TGTGCTAGCAGCTTAGGAGCCGCGGAGGCGCAGTATTTT.

V usage is TRBV5-6 and J usage is TRBJ2-7, with 7 bases lining up with TRBD1. V lost 3 bases and J lost 4; bases outside the gene matches: 7. Looked up from germline, CDR1 is SGHDT and CDR2 is YYEEEE. The CDR3 is made up of 14 amino acids. The CDR3 bases are TGTGCCAGCAGCTCACAGGGGTCCCCTTACGAGCAGTACTTC. It translates to CASSSQGSPYEQYF.

This clone appeared a few times. The V gene is TRBV29-1, the J gene TRBJ2-3; D is unresolved. The germline V gene has CDR1 SQVTM and CDR2 ANQGSEA. Trimming left V 7 bases short and J 3 bases short, with 29 bases between. CDR3 length equals 18 residues. The CDR3 loop is CSARVWSNPKTGTDTQYF. DNA for the CDR3: TGCAGCGCCAGAGTATGGTCCAACCCTAAAACGGGTACAGATACGCAGTATTTT.

The chain uses TRBV2 and TRBJ2-7, with D unclear. There are 13 residues in the CDR3. Germline assignment: CDR1 SNHLY and CDR2 FYNNEI. The CDR3 sequence: CFFKQKAAYEQYF. The CDR3 region has the DNA TGTTTTTTCAAGCAGAAGGCGGCATACGAGCAGTACTTC. The variable domain in full, with the rest retrieved from reference TRBV2 and TRBJ2-7, is EPEVTQTPSHQVTQMGQEVILRCVPISNHLYFYWYRQILGQKVEFLVSFYNNEISEKSEIFDDQFSVERPDGSNFTLKIRSTKLEDSAMYFCFFKQKAAYEQYFGPGTRLTVT.